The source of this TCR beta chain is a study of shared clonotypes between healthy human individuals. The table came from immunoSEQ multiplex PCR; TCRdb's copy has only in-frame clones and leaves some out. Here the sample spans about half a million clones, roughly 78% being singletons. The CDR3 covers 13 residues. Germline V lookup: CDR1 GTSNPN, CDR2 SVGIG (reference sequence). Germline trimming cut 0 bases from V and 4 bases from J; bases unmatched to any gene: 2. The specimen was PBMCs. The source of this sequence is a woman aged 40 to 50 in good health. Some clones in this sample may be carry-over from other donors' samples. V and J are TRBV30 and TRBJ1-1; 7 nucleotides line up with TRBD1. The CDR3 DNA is TGTGCCTGGAGTGTACCAGGGGGCACTGAAGCTTTCTTT. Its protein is CAWSVPGGTEAFF.